The next 7 T cell receptor beta chains were all read from a single sample in a study of T cell responses to AZD1222 COVID-19 vaccine. Clones were read by immunoSEQ multiplex PCR, and TCRdb kept only the in-frame ones, dropping some. The sample has around 130,000 clones; around 90% are singletons. The sample in question was peripheral blood, obtained on day 0 of AZD1222 vaccination. The receptors derive from an adult in good health.

V and J are TRBV12-5 and TRBJ2-1; D unclear. Trimming took 1 base from V and 9 from J, leaving 10 bases between them. Germline assignment: CDR1 LGHNT and CDR2 FRNRAP. The CDR3 is 13 amino acids. The CDR3 protein is CASGLGVGAEQFF. CDR3 bases: TGTGCTAGTGGTTTGGGTGTTGGAGCTGAGCAGTTCTTC.

This clone was counted between two and nine times. The V gene is TRBV30, the J gene TRBJ1-1, with D possibly being TRBD1 (5 bases). Germline V CDR1 and CDR2: GTSNPN, SVGIG (reference sequence). V was cut by 5 bases and J by 9 bases, with 10 bases left in between. This CDR3 contains 10 residues. The CDR3, as DNA: TGTGCCTGGGGGACGTTCAAAGCTTTCTTT. This gives the protein CAWGTFKAFF. Combining the CDR3 with reference TRBV30 and TRBJ1-1 gives the whole variable domain SQTIHQWPATLVQPVGSPLSLECTVEGTSNPNLYWYRQAAGRGLQLLFYSVGIGQISSEVPQNLSASRPQDRQFILSSKKLLLSDSGFYLCAWGTFKAFFGQGTRLTVV.

This rearrangement joins TRBV3-1 (or the pseudogene TRBV3-2) to TRBJ2-7; D is perhaps TRBD1 or TRBD2 (5 bases each). Germline V lookup: CDR1 LGHDT, CDR2 YNNKEL (reference sequence). V was clipped by 1 base and J by 1 base, with 8 bases between them. CDR3 length: 14 amino acids. This CDR3 is CASSQGGTSYEQYF. In DNA, the CDR3 is TGTGCCAGCAGCCAAGGAGGGACGTCCTACGAGCAGTACTTC.

This sequence joins TRBV7-3 and TRBJ2-7; D is undetermined. This CDR3 region has 14 residues. Germline V CDR1 and CDR2: SGHTA, FQGTGA. The V end was cut by 2 bases, the J end by 5 bases, with 13 bases between. CDR3 protein: CASSLGGRRDEQYF. CDR3 nucleotides: TGTGCCAGCAGCTTAGGCGGACGTCGAGACGAGCAGTACTTC.

The chain links TRBV18 to TRBJ1-1; D gene uncertain. The CDR3 runs to 13 residues. CDR1 is KGHSH, CDR2 LQKENI, per germline. Trimming took off 2 bases at V and 1 base at J, with 5 bases between the two ends. For the CDR3, the DNA is TGTGCCAGCTCACCAGAGGGGAACACTGAAGCTTTCTTT. Translating it yields CASSPEGNTEAFF. The full variable domain, with the rest looked up from reference TRBV18 and TRBJ1-1, is NAGVMQNPRHLVRRRGQEARLRCSPMKGHSHVYWYRQLPEEGLKFMVYLQKENIIDESGMPKERFSAEFPKEGPSILRIQQVVRGDSAAYFCASSPEGNTEAFFGQGTRLTVV.

J is TRBJ2-5 and V is TRBV19; TRBD1 agrees at 7 bases. This CDR3 region has 14 residues. V lost 4 bases, J lost 1 base, and 3 bases stayed unmatched. The germline CDR1 and CDR2 sequences are LNHDA and SQIVND (reference sequence). CDR3 loop: CASSTGTAQETQYF. The CDR3 nucleotides are TGTGCCAGTAGTACTGGGACAGCCCAAGAGACCCAGTACTTC.

The J gene is TRBJ1-1, the V gene TRBV5-1; D is perhaps TRBD1 (6 bases). The germline V gene encodes CDR1 SGHRS and CDR2 YFSETQ. The V end lost 0 bases, the J end lost 1 base, and 13 bases lay between the germline ends. This CDR3 region has 16 residues. CDR3 sequence reads: CASSLVPGTQNTEAFF. CDR3 DNA: TGCGCCAGCAGCTTGGTTCCCGGGACACAGAACACTGAAGCTTTCTTT.